This TCR beta chain was identified during a study of glioma-infiltrating T cells. Study results and caveats: Gliomas, especially low-grade, showed above-expected tissue-blood divergence; non-neoplastic patients showed below. CDR3 overlap between tissue and blood was very small.

This clonotype has ten or more counts. Its antigen is as yet unknown. V gave up 0 bases and J gave up 4 bases, with 12 bases separating them. CDR3 size: 15 residues. CDR1 and CDR2 (germline): MGHRA, YSYEKL. Using RNA template, CDR3s of TCR alpha and beta were amplified with iRepertoire arm-PCR. Input was roughly 100-450 ng of tissue mRNA or PBMC total RNA. MiXCR, run by TCRdb on the multiplex PCR reads, gives a single entry per CDR3 protein. The repertoire holds approximately 90,000 distinct CDR3 sequences, with around 23% as singletons. Sequenced sample: glioma tissue, nonneoplastic brain tissue, or PBMCs (not recorded which). The clonotype originates from a human donor with low-grade glioma or glioblastoma, undergoing nonglioma brain surgery, or in good health (not recorded which). J is TRBJ1-1 and V is TRBV4-1; D is possibly TRBD1 (5 bases). CDR3 loop: CASSQDRQGRTEAFF. The CDR3 coding sequence is TGCGCCAGCAGCCAAGATAGGCAGGGTCGCACTGAAGCTTTCTTT.